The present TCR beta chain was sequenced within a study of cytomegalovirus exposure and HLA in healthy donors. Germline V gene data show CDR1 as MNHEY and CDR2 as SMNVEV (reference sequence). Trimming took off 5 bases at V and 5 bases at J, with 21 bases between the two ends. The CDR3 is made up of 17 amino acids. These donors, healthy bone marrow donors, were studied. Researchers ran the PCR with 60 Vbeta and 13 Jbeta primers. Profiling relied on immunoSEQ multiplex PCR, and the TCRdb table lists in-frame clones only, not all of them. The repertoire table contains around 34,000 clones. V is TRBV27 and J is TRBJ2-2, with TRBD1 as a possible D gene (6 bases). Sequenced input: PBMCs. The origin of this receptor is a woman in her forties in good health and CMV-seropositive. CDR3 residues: CASSTLRWTDKTGELFF. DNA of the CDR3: TGTGCCAGCAGTACCCTCCGATGGACAGATAAAACCGGGGAGCTGTTTTTT.